This T cell receptor (beta chain) was documented in a study of cytomegalovirus exposure and HLA in healthy donors. General study points: Earlier results showed most TCR beta V segments being productive about 87% or about 30% of the time. Cytomegalovirus association was listed for 150 to 200 TCR beta chains.

Worth noting for this clone: The antigen is not known.

Primers for the PCR totalled 60 Vbeta and 13 Jbeta. The assay was immunoSEQ multiplex PCR, and TCRdb's table has in-frame clones only and misses some. The sample lists 150,000 to 190,000 clones, about 85% occurring once. Likely unrecorded immune exposures existed in these nominally healthy donors. This receptor was obtained from a woman younger than 35 in good health and CMV-seronegative. The sequenced sample consisted of PBMCs.

The chain's CDR3 is CASSLRTGGQKLFF. CDR3 bases: TGTGCCAGCAGCTTAAGGACAGGGGGGCAAAAACTGTTTTTT. The J gene is TRBJ1-4, the V gene TRBV7-8, with 10 positions matching TRBD1. Trimming removed 2 bases from V and 9 bases from J; junction bases left unmatched: 3. Germline CDR1 SGHVS, CDR2 FQNEAQ. CDR3 length equals 14 residues.